A single TCR beta chain is shown here with its context. Antigen specificity is unknown. Some second doses came at about 4 weeks and others at about 12 weeks; these were pooled. The data originate from a study of T cell responses to AZD1222 COVID-19 vaccine. Study-wide results and limits: All repertoire sampling was performed exclusively after the peak T cell response. Recipients of AZD1222 seropositive at baseline numbered only five or six.

Sequencing used immunoSEQ multiplex PCR; TCRdb keeps in-frame clones, though not all of them. The sample includes about 180,000 clones, around 90% of them seen just once. The CDR3 is 13 amino acids. With 5 bases removed from V and 10 bases from J, the gap between germline ends came to 14 bases. Looked up from germline, CDR1 is MNHEY and CDR2 is SVGAGI. The source is an adult who received the AZD1222 COVID-19 vaccine. The chain links TRBV6-5 to TRBJ1-4; D is unresolved. The material was peripheral blood, obtained 28 days after the second AZD1222 dose. CDR3 residues: CASSPVAIGKLFF. CDR3 in DNA: TGTGCCAGCAGTCCAGTGGCCATAGGAAAACTGTTTTTT.